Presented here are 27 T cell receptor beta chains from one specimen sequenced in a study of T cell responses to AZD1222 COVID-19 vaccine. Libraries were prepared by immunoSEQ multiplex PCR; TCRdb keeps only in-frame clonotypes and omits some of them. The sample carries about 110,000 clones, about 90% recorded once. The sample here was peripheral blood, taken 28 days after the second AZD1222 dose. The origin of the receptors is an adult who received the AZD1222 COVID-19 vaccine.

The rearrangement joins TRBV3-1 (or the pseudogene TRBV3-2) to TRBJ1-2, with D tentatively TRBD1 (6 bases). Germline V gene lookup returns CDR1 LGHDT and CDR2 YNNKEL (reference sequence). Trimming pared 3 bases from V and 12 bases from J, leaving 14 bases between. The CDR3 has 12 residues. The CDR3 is CASSHVTGGDTF. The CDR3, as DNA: TGTGCCAGCAGCCACGTGACAGGTGGAGACACCTTC.

The chain's CDR3 is CASSPRTPGYTF. In DNA, the CDR3 is TGTGCCAGCAGCCCCCGGACCCCCGGCTACACCTTC. The V call is TRBV7-9, the J call TRBJ1-2; D is undetermined. Germline V gene data show CDR1 as SEHNR and CDR2 as FQNEAQ (reference sequence). The CDR3 has 12 amino acids. V gave up 5 bases and J gave up 8 bases, with 12 bases separating them.

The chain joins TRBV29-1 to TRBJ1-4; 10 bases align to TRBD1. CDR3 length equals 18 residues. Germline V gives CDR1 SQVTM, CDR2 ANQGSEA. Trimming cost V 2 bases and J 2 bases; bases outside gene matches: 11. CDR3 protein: CSVEKPPGQGFTNEKLFF. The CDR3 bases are TGCAGCGTTGAAAAACCGCCGGGACAGGGGTTCACTAATGAAAAACTGTTTTTT.

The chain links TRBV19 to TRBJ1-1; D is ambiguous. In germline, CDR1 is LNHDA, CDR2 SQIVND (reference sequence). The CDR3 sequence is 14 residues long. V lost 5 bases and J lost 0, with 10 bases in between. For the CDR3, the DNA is TGTGCCAGTAGTCTACAACACCTGAACACTGAAGCTTTCTTT. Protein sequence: CASSLQHLNTEAFF. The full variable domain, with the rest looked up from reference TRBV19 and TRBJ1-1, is DGGITQSPKYLFRKEGQNVTLSCEQNLNHDAMYWYRQDPGQGLRLIYYSQIVNDFQKGDIAEGYSVSREKKESFPLTVTSAQKNPTAFYLCASSLQHLNTEAFFGQGTRLTVV.

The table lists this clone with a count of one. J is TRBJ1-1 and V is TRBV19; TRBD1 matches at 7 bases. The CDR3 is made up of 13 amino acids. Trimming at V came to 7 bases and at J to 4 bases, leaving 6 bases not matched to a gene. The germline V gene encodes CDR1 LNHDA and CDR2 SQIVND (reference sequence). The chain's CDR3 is CASKAYRGTEAFF. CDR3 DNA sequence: TGTGCCAGTAAGGCATACAGGGGCACTGAAGCTTTCTTT.

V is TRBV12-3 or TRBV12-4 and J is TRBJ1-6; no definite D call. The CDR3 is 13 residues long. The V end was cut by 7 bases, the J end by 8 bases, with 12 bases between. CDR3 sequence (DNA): TGTGCCAGCACCAAGAGCGCGGATTCACCCCTCCACTTT. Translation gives CASTKSADSPLHF.

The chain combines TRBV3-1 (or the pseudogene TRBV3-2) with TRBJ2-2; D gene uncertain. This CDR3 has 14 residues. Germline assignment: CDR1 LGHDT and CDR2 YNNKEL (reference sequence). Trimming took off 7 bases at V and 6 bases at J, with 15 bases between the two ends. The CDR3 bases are TGTGCCAGCACCCTAAAGCTCGGTCCCGGGGAGCTGTTTTTT. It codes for CASTLKLGPGELFF.

The CDR3 coding sequence is TGCAGTGCTAGTCTAGGCACCGGGGAGCTGTTTTTT. Its translation is CSASLGTGELFF. The V gene is TRBV20-1, the J gene TRBJ2-2, with D uncertain. In germline, CDR1 is DFQATT, CDR2 SNEGSKA (reference sequence). This CDR3 spans 12 amino acids. Between the trimmed V and J ends, which lost 3 bases and 4 bases, there was a span of 6 bases.

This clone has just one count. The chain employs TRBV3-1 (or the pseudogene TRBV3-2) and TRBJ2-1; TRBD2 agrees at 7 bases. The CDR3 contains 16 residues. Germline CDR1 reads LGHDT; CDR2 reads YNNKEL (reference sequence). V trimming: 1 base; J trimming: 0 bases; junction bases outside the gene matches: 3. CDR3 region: CASSQVGGNSYNEQFF. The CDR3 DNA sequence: TGTGCCAGCAGCCAAGTCGGGGGGAACTCCTACAATGAGCAGTTCTTC.

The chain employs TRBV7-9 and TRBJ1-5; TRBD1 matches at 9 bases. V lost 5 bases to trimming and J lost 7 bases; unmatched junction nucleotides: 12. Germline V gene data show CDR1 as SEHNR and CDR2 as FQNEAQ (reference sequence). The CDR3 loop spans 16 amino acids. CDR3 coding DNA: TGTGCCAGCAGCCCGGCGACAGGGGGTCGTCGGCAGCCCCAGCATTTT. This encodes CASSPATGGRRQPQHF.

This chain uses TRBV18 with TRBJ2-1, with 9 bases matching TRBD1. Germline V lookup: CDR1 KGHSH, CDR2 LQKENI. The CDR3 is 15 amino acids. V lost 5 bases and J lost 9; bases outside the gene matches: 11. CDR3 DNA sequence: TGTGCCAGCTCAACCTCCGGGACAGGGTCTGGTGAGCAGTTCTTC. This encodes CASSTSGTGSGEQFF. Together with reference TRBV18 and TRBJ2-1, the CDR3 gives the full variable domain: NAGVMQNPRHLVRRRGQEARLRCSPMKGHSHVYWYRQLPEEGLKFMVYLQKENIIDESGMPKERFSAEFPKEGPSILRIQQVVRGDSAAYFCASSTSGTGSGEQFFGPGTRLTVL.

CDR3 region: CASIRGGQSIYEQYF. CDR3 bases: TGTGCCAGCATTCGAGGGGGACAGTCCATCTACGAGCAGTACTTC. The chain uses TRBV2 and TRBJ2-7, with TRBD1 matching 7 bases. The CDR3 runs 15 residues. Germline V CDR1 and CDR2: SNHLY, FYNNEI. The junction had 12 bases not matched to a gene; V was cut back by 7 bases and J by 3 bases. The variable domain in full, with the rest retrieved from reference TRBV2 and TRBJ2-7, is EPEVTQTPSHQVTQMGQEVILRCVPISNHLYFYWYRQILGQKVEFLVSFYNNEISEKSEIFDDQFSVERPDGSNFTLKIRSTKLEDSAMYFCASIRGGQSIYEQYFGPGTRLTVT.

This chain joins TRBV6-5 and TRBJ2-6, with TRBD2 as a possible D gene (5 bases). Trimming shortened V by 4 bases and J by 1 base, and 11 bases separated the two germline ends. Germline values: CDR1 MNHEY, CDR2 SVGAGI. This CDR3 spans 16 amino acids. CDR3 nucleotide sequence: TGTGCCAGCAGTTTCGGACGGACTTCTGGGGCCAACGTCCTGACTTTC. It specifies CASSFGRTSGANVLTF.

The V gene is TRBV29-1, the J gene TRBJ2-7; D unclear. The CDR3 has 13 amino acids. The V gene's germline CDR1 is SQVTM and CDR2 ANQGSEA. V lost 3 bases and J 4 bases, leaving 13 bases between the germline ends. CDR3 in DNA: TGCAGCGTTGAGAGGCAGGAAGGATACGAGCAGTACTTC. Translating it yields CSVERQEGYEQYF.

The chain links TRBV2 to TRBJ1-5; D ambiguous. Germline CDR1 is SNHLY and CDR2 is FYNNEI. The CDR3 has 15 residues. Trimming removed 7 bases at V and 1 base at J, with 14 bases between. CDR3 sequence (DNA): TGTGCCAGCAAATTCGCGCAAACCAGCAATCAGCCCCAGCATTTT. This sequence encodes CASKFAQTSNQPQHF.

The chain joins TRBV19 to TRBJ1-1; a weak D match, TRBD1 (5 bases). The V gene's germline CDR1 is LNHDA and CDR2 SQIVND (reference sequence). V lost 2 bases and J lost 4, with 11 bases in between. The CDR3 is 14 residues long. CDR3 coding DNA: TGTGCCAGTAGTATAAGACAGCCTATCACTGAAGCTTTCTTT. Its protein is CASSIRQPITEAFF.

The CDR3 nucleotides read TGTGCCAGCAGCGTAGCAATAGCGGGGGGGCCGGTCACCGGGGAGCTGTTTTTT. Translating gives CASSVAIAGGPVTGELFF. The chain uses TRBV9 and TRBJ2-2, with TRBD2 matching over 11 bases. The CDR3 has 18 residues. Losses at the gene ends were 0 bases for V and 4 bases for J; bases not matched to a gene: 8. CDR1 SGDLS and CDR2 YYNGEE come from the germline V gene.

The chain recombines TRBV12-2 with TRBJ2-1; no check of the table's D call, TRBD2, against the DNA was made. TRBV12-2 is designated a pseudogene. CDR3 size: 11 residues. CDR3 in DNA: TGTGCAAGTCGCCCGTACAATGAGCAGTTCTTC. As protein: CASRPYNEQFF.

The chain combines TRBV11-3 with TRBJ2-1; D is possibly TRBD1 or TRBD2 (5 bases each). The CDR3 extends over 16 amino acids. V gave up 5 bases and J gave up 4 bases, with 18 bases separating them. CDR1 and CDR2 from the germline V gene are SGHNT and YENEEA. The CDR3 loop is CASSHSGGRGYNEQFF. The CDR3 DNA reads TGTGCCAGCAGCCATTCTGGGGGTAGAGGGTACAATGAGCAGTTCTTC.

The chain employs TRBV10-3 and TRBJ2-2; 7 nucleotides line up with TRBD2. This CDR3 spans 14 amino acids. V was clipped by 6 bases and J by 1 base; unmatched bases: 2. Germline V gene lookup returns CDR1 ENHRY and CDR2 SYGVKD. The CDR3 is CAIRAGENTGELFF. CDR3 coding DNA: TGTGCCATCAGGGCGGGGGAGAACACCGGGGAGCTGTTTTTT.

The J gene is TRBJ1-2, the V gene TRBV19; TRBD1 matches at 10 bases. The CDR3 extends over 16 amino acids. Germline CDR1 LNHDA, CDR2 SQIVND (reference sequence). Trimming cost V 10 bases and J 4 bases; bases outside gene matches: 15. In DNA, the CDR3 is TGTGCCATTCAATCCGGGACAGGGGACGTTGGCTATGGCTACACCTTC. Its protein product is CAIQSGTGDVGYGYTF.

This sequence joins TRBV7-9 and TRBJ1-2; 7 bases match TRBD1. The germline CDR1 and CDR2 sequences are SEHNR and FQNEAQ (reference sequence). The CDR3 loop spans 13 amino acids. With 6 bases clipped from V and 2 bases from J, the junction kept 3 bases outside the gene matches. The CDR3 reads CASRPGQNYGYTF. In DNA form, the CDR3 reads TGTGCCAGCAGACCGGGACAGAACTATGGCTACACCTTC.

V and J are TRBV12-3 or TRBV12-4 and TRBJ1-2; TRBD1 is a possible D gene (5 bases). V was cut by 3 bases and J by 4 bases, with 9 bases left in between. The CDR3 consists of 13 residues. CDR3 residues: CASSFLGGYGYTF. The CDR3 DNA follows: TGTGCCAGCAGTTTTTTGGGGGGCTATGGCTACACCTTC.

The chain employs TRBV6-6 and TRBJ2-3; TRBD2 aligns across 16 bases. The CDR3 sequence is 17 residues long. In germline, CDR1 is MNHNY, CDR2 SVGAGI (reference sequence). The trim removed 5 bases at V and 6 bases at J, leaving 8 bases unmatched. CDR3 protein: CASSPSGTSGGADTQYF. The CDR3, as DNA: TGTGCCAGCAGTCCATCCGGGACTAGCGGGGGGGCGGATACGCAGTATTTT.

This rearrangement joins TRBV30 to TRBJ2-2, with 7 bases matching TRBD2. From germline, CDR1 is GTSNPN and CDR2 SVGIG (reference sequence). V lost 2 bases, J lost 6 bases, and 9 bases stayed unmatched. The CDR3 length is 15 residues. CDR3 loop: CAWSLMGGVAGELFF. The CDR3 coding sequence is TGTGCCTGGAGTCTTATGGGAGGGGTGGCCGGGGAGCTGTTTTTT.

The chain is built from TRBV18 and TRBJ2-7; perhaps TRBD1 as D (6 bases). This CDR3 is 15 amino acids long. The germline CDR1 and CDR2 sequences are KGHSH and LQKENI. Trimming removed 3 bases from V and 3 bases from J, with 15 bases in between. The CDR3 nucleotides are TGTGCCAGCTCACCTTCCAGGGGCAGCAACTACGAGCAGTACTTC. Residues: CASSPSRGSNYEQYF. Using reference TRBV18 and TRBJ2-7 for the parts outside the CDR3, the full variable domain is NAGVMQNPRHLVRRRGQEARLRCSPMKGHSHVYWYRQLPEEGLKFMVYLQKENIIDESGMPKERFSAEFPKEGPSILRIQQVVRGDSAAYFCASSPSRGSNYEQYFGPGTRLTVT.

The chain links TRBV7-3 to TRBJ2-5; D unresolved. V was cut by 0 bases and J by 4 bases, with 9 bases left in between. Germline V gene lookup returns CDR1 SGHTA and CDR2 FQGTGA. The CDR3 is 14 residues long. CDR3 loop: CASSLTPRVETQYF. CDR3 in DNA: TGTGCCAGCAGCTTAACTCCCCGGGTAGAGACCCAGTACTTC.